The following is a T cell receptor (beta chain) sequence with its context. This entry is derived from a study of blood T cell repertoires in COVID-19. The CDR3 length is 15 residues. Trimming took off 4 bases at V and 4 bases at J, with 14 bases between the two ends. Germline V gives CDR1 SGHKS, CDR2 YYEKEE (reference sequence). Original processing methods: Amplified reference gene primers provided the basis for estimating nucleated cell counts. Profiled with immunoSEQ multiplex PCR; TCRdb holds only in-frame clones, not every one. V, J and clone size derive from that table, while D and trimming were established from the DNA sequence. The sample lists about 99,000 clones, 79% occurring once.

The TCR sequence derives from a woman older than 75 with active or convalescent COVID-19. The specimen sequenced was peripheral blood. The chain employs TRBV5-5 and TRBJ1-4, with D possibly being TRBD1 (5 bases). This CDR3 is CASSQGGTFNEKLFF. CDR3 bases: TGTGCCAGCAGCCAAGGCGGGACTTTTAATGAAAAACTGTTTTTT.